The clone carrying this T cell receptor (beta chain) appeared many times. Its specificity is unknown. Amplification of TCR alpha and beta CDR3 regions from RNA used iRepertoire nested multiplex PCR. One-step reverse transcription and amplification started from about 100-400 ng of tissue mRNA or PBMC total RNA. TCRdb re-called the multiplex PCR reads with MiXCR, one entry per CDR3 protein. The repertoire includes 150,000 to 200,000 distinct CDR3 sequences, approximately 30% of them detected once, and roughly a fifth sits in the top ten. This record comes from a study of glioma-infiltrating T cells. Study results and limitations: Non-neoplastic patients had below-expected tissue-blood divergence, while all gliomas exceeded expectation. Tissue and blood shared very few CDR3 sequences.

The CDR3 extends over 15 amino acids. Germline V gives CDR1 MNHEY, CDR2 SMNVEV (reference sequence). V was cut by 7 bases and J by 0 bases, with 16 bases left in between. The chain links TRBV27 to TRBJ2-7, with D possibly TRBD1 on 6 matching bases. The TCR originated in a human donor with low-grade glioma or glioblastoma, undergoing nonglioma brain surgery, or in good health (not recorded which). Sequenced: glioma tissue, nonneoplastic brain tissue, or PBMCs (not recorded which). CDR3 sequence (DNA): TGTGCCAGCATTAATCTACGGGACACCTCCTACGAGCAGTACTTC. As protein: CASINLRDTSYEQYF.